This record covers a single T cell receptor beta chain. This clone appeared a few times. It has no known antigen specificity. Qualities for individual bases were not recorded, and no much larger clone is one base off. V and J are truncated by 4 bases and 0 bases respectively, leaving an intervening sequence of 21 bases. From cysteine to phenylalanine, the CDR3 is 19 amino acids long. Here the CDR3 DNA is all that survives: 57 bases in frame from base 1. According to the germline V gene (reference sequence), CDR1 reads LNHDA and CDR2 reads SQIVND. This sample was taken from a study of vaccination effects on CD4 cells after COVID-19 (dated by TCRdb to between 2020 and 2023). Regarding the complete study: In the ViraFEST assay, PBMC were stimulated with viral peptide pools, and antigen-specific CD4+ T cell clonotypes were then identified by expansion using TCR sequencing. Around 2.1 million PBMC per well were cultured with 8.5 to 10 ug/ml peptides in IMDM containing approximately 4.7% human AB serum, roughly 10 IU/ml IL-2 and gentamicin. Altogether, 10 COVID-19 convalescent patients and a few SARS-CoV-2-naive healthy vaccine recipients made up the full study. SARS-CoV-2 spike-specific CD4+ TCR repertoires were compared before and after mRNA vaccination in COVID-19 convalescent patients and in infection-naive vaccine recipients. Participants received two doses of either the BNT162b2 or the mRNA-1273 mRNA SARS-CoV-2 vaccine. Cultures from other donors in the study were sequenced using the Oncomine TCR Beta short-read assay on an Illumina iSeq 100.

The paper as a whole reports these results and caveats: Marked clonal contraction was observed in both infection-induced and vaccine-induced clones at late post-vaccination timepoints, consistent with waning T cell responses. In healthy vaccine recipients, vaccine-induced clones were almost all SARS-CoV-2 mono-reactive, with only 1 of 255 cross-reactive with common cold coronaviruses. The study was limited by a small number of convalescent patients, and early post-infection timepoints were lacking.

After approximately 11 days of culture, CD4+ T cells were isolated with the EasySep CD4+ T cell isolation kit. Negative nucleocapsid antibody results before and after vaccination confirmed that the healthy vaccine recipients had no prior SARS-CoV-2 infection. Half of the culture medium was replaced with fresh IL-2-containing medium on days 3 and 7. Unless noted otherwise, every peptide stimulation condition was grown in triplicate wells. Using Ficoll-Paque Plus gradient centrifugation, PBMC were separated from whole blood and then either used fresh or cryopreserved at -140C. Genomic DNA was extracted from cultured CD4+ T cells with the QIAamp micro DNA kit. The receptor library was made with the immunoSEQ multiplex PCR assay. DNA from the CD4+ T cells that had been cultured and isolated underwent TCR beta CDR3 sequencing. The authors processed their data as follows. Non-productive TCR sequences were removed and reads were trimmed to the CDR3 region, keeping CDR3s of at least 7 amino acids. The MANAFEST web app was used to pick out antigen-specific clonotypes by comparing their expansion in peptide wells with that in reference cultures. To count as positive, a clone had to show expansion at FDR<0.05 compared with the reference and with all other wells, an odds ratio above 5, and a frequency above 0.1% in two replicate wells. Clonotypes significantly expanded in SARS-CoV-2 spike wells and in at least one common cold coronavirus spike condition were defined as cross-reactive. Levenshtein distance calculated with the stringdist R package was used to assess CDR3 similarity, and unrooted trees were constructed with ape in R 3.6.1. TCRdb mirrors the immuneACCESS table, restricted to in-frame sequences. Some clones are absent from its copies; in checked studies, under half trace to an unresolved V gene, and the reason for the others is unknown. Clone size and V and J calls were adopted from that table, with D and trimming inferred from the DNA. The table for this sample lists roughly 34,000 clones; 70% to 80% of them were counted only once. The ten biggest clones cover 3.8% of the sample.

This sample comprised CD4+ T cells from PBMCs cultured without peptide, obtained before COVID-19 vaccination. The receptor was derived from a human donor who received a COVID-19 vaccine. The V and J genes are TRBV19 and TRBJ2-2; TRBD2 is perhaps the D gene, given 6 matching bases. At the DNA level, the sequence is TGTGCCAGTAGTAATATCGGAACGACCGGGACTTCGAACACCGGGGAGCTGTTTTTT. The resulting protein is CASSNIGTTGTSNTGELFF.